The TCR beta chain described here comes from a study of response to subunit inactivated influenza vaccine. Overall study results and limits: After each seasonal influenza vaccination, few new T cells are recruited, the authors suggested.

Each CDR3 protein gets one entry after TCRdb re-called the RT-PCR reads with MiXCR. Of around 540,000 distinct CDR3 sequences detected, approximately 10% appear once; the ten largest clones hold around 9.6%. In regard to this clonotype: Its antigen is not known.

V lost 1 base and J lost 2; bases outside the gene matches: 3. The CDR3 runs to 15 residues. The germline CDR1 and CDR2 sequences are DFQATT and SNEGSKA (reference sequence). The clonotype was recovered from a man between 50 and 59 years old who received an inactivated influenza vaccine. The sample was PBMCs from blood, taken on the day of vaccination. The gene calls are TRBV20-1 and TRBJ2-3, with 10 bases lining up with TRBD2. CDR3 protein: CSARASGGPTDTQYF. The CDR3 DNA reads TGCAGTGCTAGAGCTAGCGGGGGTCCCACAGATACGCAGTATTTT.